A selection of T cell receptor beta chains follows, all from one sample in a study of CD8 T cells in ankylosing spondylitis. Each CDR3 protein is one row after TCRdb ran MiXCR on the 5' RACE reads. The sample yields 350,000 to 450,000 distinct CDR3 sequences, roughly 25% seen once. The sample taken for sequencing was blood, either unsorted or a sorted T cell fraction (not recorded which). The receptor set was obtained from a male donor with ankylosing spondylitis. CDR3s include the opening cysteine and the closing phenylalanine or tryptophan. A D gene is named only where the DNA matches it firmly. Only some rows state a clone size, as once, few, many or a class for expanded clones.

clone size	V gene	J gene	D gene	CDR3 DNA	CDR3 protein
.	TRBV6-6	TRBJ2-5	.	TGTGCCAGCAGTTACTCGGAGACCCAGTACTTC	CASSYSETQYF
few	TRBV7-9	TRBJ2-2	.	TGTGCCAGCAGCGCCGTAGGCACCGGGGAGCTGTTTTTT	CASSAVGTGELFF
few	TRBV15	TRBJ1-5	TRBD1	TGTGCCACCAGCAGAGTACAGGGGGTAACTCAGCCCCAGCATTTT	CATSRVQGVTQPQHF
few	TRBV7-2	TRBJ1-3	.	TGTGCCAGCAGCTTAAGAACAGCTGGAAACACCATATATTTT	CASSLRTAGNTIYF
many	TRBV12-3/TRBV12-4	TRBJ1-1	.	TGTGCCAGCAGTTTTCCCCCAGGAACTGAAGCTTTCTTT	CASSFPPGTEAFF
.	TRBV29-1	TRBJ1-1	.	TGCAGCGTTCAACCCGGACCAATGAACACTGAAGCTTTCTTT	CSVQPGPMNTEAFF
.	TRBV20-1	TRBJ1-4	.	TGCAGTGCTGCCCAGGGGAATGAAAAACTGTTTTTT	CSAAQGNEKLFF
.	TRBV11-3	TRBJ2-1	.	TGTGCCAGCAGCACGTGGACAGAAATGGACAATGAGCAGTTCTTC	CASSTWTEMDNEQFF
.	TRBV24-1	TRBJ2-6	.	TGTGCCACCAGTGCCCCCTCTTCCTCTGGGGCCAACGTCCTGACTTTC	CATSAPSSSGANVLTF
many	TRBV14	TRBJ2-1	.	TGTGCCAGCAGCCAAGAGCCCCCTTCCTACAATGAGCAGTTCTTC	CASSQEPPSYNEQFF
few	TRBV5-1	TRBJ2-1	.	TGCGCCAGCAGCTCCAACCGGGACTCCAATGCCCCAGAGCAGTTCTTC	CASSSNRDSNAPEQFF
few	TRBV2	TRBJ1-1	.	TGTGCCGCAGTGGACGGACCGAACACTGAAGCTTTCTTT	CAAVDGPNTEAFF
few	TRBV20-1	TRBJ2-1	TRBD2	TGCAGTGCATTCGGGGGGACTAGTCAGGGCAATGAGCAGTTCTTC	CSAFGGTSQGNEQFF
few	TRBV11-2	TRBJ2-7	TRBD1	TGTGCCAGCAGCCCGGGACAGCCACCTAGCGAGCAGTACTTC	CASSPGQPPSEQYF
few	TRBV20-1	TRBJ2-1	TRBD2	TGCGGGCTAGCGGACAATGAGCAGTTCTTC	CGLADNEQFF
many	TRBV5-1	TRBJ1-1	TRBD1	TGCGCCAGCAGCTACGGGACAGGGGGAAGGACTGAAGCTTTCTTT	CASSYGTGGRTEAFF
.	TRBV19	TRBJ2-1	.	TGTGCCAGTAATTTTTACGGACGGGGTGAGCAGTTCTTC	CASNFYGRGEQFF